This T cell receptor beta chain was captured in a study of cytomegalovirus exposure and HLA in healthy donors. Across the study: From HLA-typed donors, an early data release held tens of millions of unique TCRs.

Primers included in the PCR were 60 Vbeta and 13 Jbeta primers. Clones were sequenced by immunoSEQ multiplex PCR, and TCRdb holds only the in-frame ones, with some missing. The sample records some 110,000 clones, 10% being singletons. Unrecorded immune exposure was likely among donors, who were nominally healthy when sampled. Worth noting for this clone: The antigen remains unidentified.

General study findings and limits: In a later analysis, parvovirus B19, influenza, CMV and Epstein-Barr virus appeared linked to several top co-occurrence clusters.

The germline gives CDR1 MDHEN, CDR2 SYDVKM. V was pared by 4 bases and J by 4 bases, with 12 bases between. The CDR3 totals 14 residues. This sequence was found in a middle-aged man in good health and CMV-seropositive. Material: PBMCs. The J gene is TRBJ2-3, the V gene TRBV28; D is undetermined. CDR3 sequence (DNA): TGTGCCAGCAGTTCGGTCTCTATGCCAGATACGCAGTATTTT. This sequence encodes CASSSVSMPDTQYF.